This TCR beta chain came from a study of OX40 agonist ivuxolimab in advanced cancers. Study-level background: Three dose-escalation patients had partial responses: one with hepatocellular carcinoma and two with cutaneous melanoma.

Findings and limits, study-wide: In the expanded peripheral T cells, antigen specificity was never determined.

The germline V gene encodes CDR1 MNHEY and CDR2 SMNVEV (reference sequence). CDR3 length: 14 amino acids. Profiled with immunoSEQ multiplex PCR; TCRdb holds only in-frame clones, not every one. The sample holds tens of thousands of clones; 88% are singletons and the top ten take 0.75% to 0.95%. About this clone: Its cognate antigen is unknown. Germline is not matched at one junction end, which may reflect a read error.

With baseline, cycle 4 day 1, and cycle 7 day 1 as timepoints, blood was sampled. The TCR originated in an adult with an advanced solid tumor such as melanoma, head and neck, liver or kidney cancer. The sequences come from CD4+ or CD8+ T cells sorted from blood, collected in a trial of the OX40 agonist ivuxolimab. The V call is TRBV27, the J call TRBJ2-7, with D possibly called TRBD1 or TRBD2 (5 bases each). The CDR3 coding sequence is TGTGCCACCAGTGCAGGGCCCCCCGGAGGCGAGCAGTACTTC. Protein: CATSAGPPGGEQYF.